The clone carrying this T cell receptor (beta chain) has more than one count but fewer than ten. Its antigen is as yet unknown. Clones were sequenced by immunoSEQ multiplex PCR, and TCRdb holds only the in-frame ones, with some missing. The sample consists of approximately 22,000 clones, roughly 82% of them appearing once. The data originate from a study of a mutant IDH1 vaccine in newly diagnosed glioma. Background on the study: Previous care, which was radiotherapy, temozolomide, or both, most often involved both.

The germline CDR1 and CDR2 sequences are SNHLY and FYNNEI. The CDR3 consists of 10 residues. V lost 11 bases, J lost 6 bases, and 7 bases lay in between. Sample time point: week 47, end of study. The study gave 300 ug of mutant IDH1 20-mer peptide per vaccine dose, with topical imiquimod. Eight vaccinations were given in weeks 1, 3, 5, 7, 11, 15, 19 and 23. This specimen was PBMCs, taken from a glioma patient whose treatment included an IDH1 peptide vaccine. The receptor was derived from a man aged 40-50 years with glioma. Some clones in this sample may be carry-over from other donors' samples. This chain uses TRBV2 with TRBJ2-2; no definite D call. In nucleotides, the CDR3 is TGTGCCCTCGGAGCCGGGGAGCTGTTTTTT. This gives the protein CALGAGELFF.